These 4 T cell receptor beta chains were all obtained from the same sample, sequenced in a study of T-cell reconstitution after alpha-beta-depleted transplantation in children (dated by TCRdb to 2016 to 2017). The library was obtained by PCR. The sequencing machine was an Illumina HiSeq 2500. Molecular barcoding was employed in the preparation of TCR libraries, with unique molecular identifiers being used to normalize TCRbeta repertoire quantification. TCRdb reprocessing: public reads trimmed at Q25 with fastp, clones called with MiXCR, in-frame beta chains kept. All rows with the same CDR3 protein become a single entry with the most common DNA and genes. Across this sample there are more than 200,000 distinct CDR3 sequences, with roughly a sixth seen only once. Jointly, the top ten make up around 45% of the sample. The treatment or condition label for this specimen denotes: allogeneic hematopoietic cell transplantation with graft depleted of TCRalphabeta T cells and CD19 B cells.

Sequenced material: PBMCs, mostly from graft donor cells, taken 360 days after TCRalphabeta/CD19-depleted stem cell transplant. All receptors come from a male patient aged 2-15 years who had a stem cell transplant for acute lymphoblastic leukemia, so the T cells may come from the graft donor.

The sample holds a few counts of this clonotype. V usage is TRBV5-6 and J usage is TRBJ1-4, with D possibly matching TRBD1 (5 bases). This CDR3 comprises 16 residues. Trimming left V 3 bases short and J 4 bases short, with 16 bases between. Germline V gene sequence: CDR1 SGHDT, CDR2 YYEEEE. The CDR3 is CASSSIHGGINEKLFF. In DNA form, the CDR3 reads TGTGCCAGCAGCTCTATCCACGGGGGGATTAATGAAAAACTGTTTTTT.

The J gene is TRBJ2-6, the V gene TRBV7-2; D remains ambiguous. V lost 3 bases, J lost 0 bases, and 6 bases lay in between. The germline V gene has CDR1 SGHTA and CDR2 FQGNSA. The CDR3 sequence is 15 residues long. The DNA of the CDR3 is TGTGCCAGCAGCTTGGCCTCCTCTGGGGCCAACGTCCTGACTTTC. Its translation: CASSLASSGANVLTF.

This clonotype came up a few times. The chain uses TRBV5-6 and TRBJ1-1; no reliable D call. V was clipped by 0 bases and J by 1 base, with 7 bases between them. Germline assignment: CDR1 SGHDT and CDR2 YYEEEE. The CDR3 length is 14 residues. For the CDR3, the DNA is TGTGCCAGCAGCTTGGCTCCACGGAACACTGAAGCTTTCTTT. Its translation: CASSLAPRNTEAFF.

This clonotype was recorded a few times. The chain recombines TRBV28 with TRBJ1-3; D ambiguous. The ends were cut back, 4 bases at V and 1 base at J, with 11 bases in the middle. CDR1 and CDR2 (germline): MDHEN, SYDVKM. This CDR3 is 15 amino acids long. The CDR3: CASSSPGSSGNTIYF. The CDR3 coding sequence is TGTGCCAGCAGTTCCCCCGGAAGTTCTGGAAACACCATATATTTT. Complete variable domain (other parts from reference TRBV28 and TRBJ1-3): DVKVTQSSRYLVKRTGEKVFLECVQDMDHENMFWYRQDPGLGLRLIYFSYDVKMKEKGDIPEGYSVSREKKERFSLILESASTNQTSMYLCASSSPGSSGNTIYFGEGSWLTVV.